Below, one T cell receptor beta chain is given with its context. What it recognizes is unknown. V was cut by 2 bases and J by 2 bases, with 8 bases left in between. Germline CDR1 reads GTSNPN; CDR2 reads SVGIG (reference sequence). The CDR3 spans 13 residues. These data originate in a study of cytomegalovirus exposure and HLA in healthy donors. Study at large: As an earlier analysis found, 180 million or so T cells yielded about 120 million unique TCR beta sequences. Notes on the study in general: Most TCR sequences proved rare, with some public TCRs found in many donors.

Although they were nominally healthy when sampled, donors likely had unrecorded immune exposures. In the PCR, 60 Vbeta and 13 Jbeta primers were used. Libraries were prepared by immunoSEQ multiplex PCR; TCRdb keeps only in-frame clonotypes and omits some of them. Here the sample spans 150,000 to 200,000 clones, roughly four fifths being singletons. Sequenced: PBMCs. This chain uses TRBV30 with TRBJ2-3, with D hard to call. This clonotype was obtained from a man over 45 in good health and CMV-seropositive. As DNA, the CDR3 is TGTGCCTGGAGTATGCGGTACACAGATACGCAGTATTTT. Translated: CAWSMRYTDTQYF.